Listed here is a single TCR beta chain. What it recognizes is unknown. The protocol was immunoSEQ multiplex PCR, while the TCRdb copy is restricted to in-frame clones and leaves out a portion. The sample contains some 100,000 clones, over 75% of which appear only once. Drawing of blood for sampling happened at baseline, at cycle 4 day 1, and at cycle 7 day 1. This entry is derived from a study of OX40 agonist ivuxolimab in advanced cancers. About the research overall: Antecedent anti-PD-1, anti-PD-L1 or anti-CTLA-4 therapy was permissible, with about 40% having received some.

General observations from the study: Partial responders treated at 0.1-3.0 mg/kg exhibited clonal expansion among the lowest measured. CD4+ T cells averaged fewer expanded clones than CD8+ T cells.

This TCR was recovered from an adult with an advanced solid tumor such as melanoma, head and neck, liver or kidney cancer. The source material was CD4+ or CD8+ T cells sorted from blood, sampled in a trial of the OX40 agonist ivuxolimab.

The CDR3 DNA follows: TGTGCCAGTAGTATAGTCGGACGGGAGGGCCAGCCCCAGCATTTT. Translated, it gives CASSIVGREGQPQHF. The chain couples TRBV19 to TRBJ1-5; D remains unclear. Trimming took off 1 base at V and 7 bases at J, with 14 bases between the two ends. The CDR3 totals 15 residues. The germline CDR1 and CDR2 sequences are LNHDA and SQIVND (reference sequence).